This T cell receptor beta chain came from a study of T cells in Graves' hyperthyroidism and ophthalmopathy (dated by TCRdb to the late 2010s). Turning to the overall study: Peripheral blood samples were taken at the time of initial diagnosis, prior to any treatment. To identify distinguishing TCR V-J signatures, a discovery cohort of about 100 patients was used, comprising under 45 with Graves' ophthalmopathy and around 60 with stable Graves' hyperthyroidism. An independent validation cohort of about 20 hyperthyroidism patients and about 16 patients who later progressed to ophthalmopathy tested prospective prediction of ophthalmopathy. The approximately 100 discovery patients were randomly divided into training and test sets at a 7:3 ratio. Thyroid tissue and blood T-cell repertoires from about six Graves' hyperthyroidism patients were also compared in the study. Following sampling, methimazole starting at 30 mg daily was given to hyperthyroidism patients, and high-dose intravenous methylprednisolone was given to ophthalmopathy patients. The paper describes TCR Vbeta CDR3 sequencing of fewer than 150 peripheral blood samples, made up of 43 ophthalmopathy patients, roughly 80 hyperthyroidism patients and roughly 17 progressor patients.

This clonotype was seen at least ten times. Its specific antigen is unknown. The record has no base qualities; no much larger clone is one base away. Amplification of TCR beta CDR3 regions was carried out from RNA transcripts. For the first round of RT-PCR on the TCR CDR3, the HTBI primer set was used together with the Qiagen OneStep RT-PCR kit. Libraries were constructed in a second round of multiplex PCR, after which size selection and purification were carried out. Sequencing of the libraries was done on an Illumina HiSeq2000 using paired-end 100 bp reads. The authors processed their data as follows. Raw data were processed with SOAPnuke, discarding reads with adapters, uncalled bases, mean Phred below 15, or no exact constant-primer or identifier match. High-quality paired reads were merged using COPE v1.2.5, and each unique nucleotide sequence was defined as a clonotype. Clonotypes were aligned to IMGT TRBV, TRBD and TRBJ reference segments using MiTCR v1.1. The analysis included only V-J combinations with a frequency above 0.0001, which together covered 99% to 99.2% of the repertoires. The TCS score was defined as the ratio of F50 (clonal expansion) to E x V (chaos), calculated using BLOSUM62-based TCRdist between CDR3 peptides within each V-J. Welch's t-statistics and random forest reduced fewer than 600 V-J features to roughly 13, which were used in a naive Bayes classifier (R e1071). Clones were called with MiXCR by TCRdb after fastp trimmed the public reads at Q25, and only in-frame beta chains were retained. Identical CDR3 protein sequences are pooled into one entry, listed with their most common genes and DNA. TCRdb's processing, not the study's, gives the V and J calls here. The sample table shows about 300,000 distinct CDR3 sequences, and less than 30% are seen once. The ten largest make up more than 25% of the sample.

The hyperthyroidism patients were between 18 and 65 years old and newly diagnosed, with a disease duration of less than 2 months. Any patient with an uncontrolled infection, another autoimmune disease, pregnancy or lactation was excluded. Diagnoses relied on clinical symptoms, serum thyroxine and TRAb, thyroid ultrasound and orbital computed tomography. For progressor patients, blood was drawn at the first diagnosis of hyperthyroidism, before any ophthalmopathy symptoms had appeared. Ficoll-Paque density gradient centrifugation was used to isolate PBMCs from 8.5 to 10 ml of fresh peripheral blood. Progressor patients were first diagnosed with Graves' hyperthyroidism and then developed ophthalmopathy during follow-up. Total RNA was extracted using Trizol reagent, and RNA quality was assessed on an Agilent 2100 Bioanalyzer. The investigation overall reported the following: Most expanded thyroid clonotypes (frequency above 0.001) were also found in blood, which suggests that blood repertoires may mirror thyroid immune responses. During validation, the model predicted progression to ophthalmopathy a median of about 6.5 months ahead of onset, with approximately 71% sensitivity and under 85% specificity. Ophthalmopathy was separated from stable hyperthyroidism by a 13 V-J signature model, with approximately 89% sensitivity and 81% to 83% specificity obtained in cross-validation and 80%/75% obtained in testing. Sample size was not statistically predetermined, and investigators were not blinded to group allocation.

This sequence was found in a man in his forties with Graves' hyperthyroidism that later progressed to Graves' ophthalmopathy. The sample consisted of blood.

At the DNA level, the sequence is TGTGCCAGCAGTGGGGGGCTAAGACCTACCTACGAGCAGTACTTC. This encodes CASSGGLRPTYEQYF. In this chain, TRBV25-1 is recombined with TRBJ2-7, and TRBD1 may be the D gene, going by 6 matching bases. The V end loses 4 bases and the J end loses 2 bases, and a stretch of 15 bases separates them. Sequences MGHDK (CDR1) and SYGVNS (CDR2) are obtained from the germline V gene. The CDR3 has 15 amino acids, counting the end cysteine and phenylalanine. Only the CDR3 DNA is retained, 45 bases long and in frame from the first base.